This T cell receptor beta chain was identified in a study of T cell repertoires in cytomegalovirus infection. Study-wide findings and caveats: CMV-specific TCR beta clonotypes restricted by HLA-C dominated the ex vivo response.

This clonotype has at least ten counts. The target antigen is unknown. One entry per CDR3 protein, called by TCRdb with MiXCR from the reads. There are some 250,000 distinct CDR3 sequences in the sample; 8% to 9.5% occur only once, and roughly 16% lies in the top ten. This CDR3 region has 16 residues. Germline V lookup: CDR1 KGHDR, CDR2 SFDVKD. Losses at the gene ends were 4 bases for V and 9 bases for J; bases not matched to a gene: 8. V gene TRBV24-1 combines with J gene TRBJ2-1; 13 nucleotides line up with TRBD2. The sequence was collected from a human donor in good health (CMV status not recorded). Some clones in this sample may be carry-over from other donors' samples. Input material: PBMCs. CDR3 in DNA: TGTGCCACCAGTGACCCAACTAGCGGGGGGGCCCTTGAGCAGTTCTTC. As protein: CATSDPTSGGALEQFF.